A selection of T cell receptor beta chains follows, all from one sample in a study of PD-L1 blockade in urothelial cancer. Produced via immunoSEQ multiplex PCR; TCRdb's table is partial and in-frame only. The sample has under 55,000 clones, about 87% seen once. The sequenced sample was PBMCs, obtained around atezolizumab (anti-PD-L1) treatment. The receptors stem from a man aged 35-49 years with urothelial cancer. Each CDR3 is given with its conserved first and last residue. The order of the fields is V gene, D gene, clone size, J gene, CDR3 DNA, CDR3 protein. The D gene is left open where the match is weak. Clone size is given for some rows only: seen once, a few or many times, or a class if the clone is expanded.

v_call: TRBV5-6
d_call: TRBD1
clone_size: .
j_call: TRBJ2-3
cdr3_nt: TGTGCCAGCAGCTTAGGGACAGGGGGGACAGATACGCAGTATTTT
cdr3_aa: CASSLGTGGTDTQYF

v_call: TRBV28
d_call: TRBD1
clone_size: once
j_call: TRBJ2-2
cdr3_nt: TGTGCCAGCAGTTTAGGCTTAGGAAGGTCGACAGGGTTGTTTGCCGGGGAGCTGTTTTTT
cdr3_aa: CASSLGLGRSTGLFAGELFF

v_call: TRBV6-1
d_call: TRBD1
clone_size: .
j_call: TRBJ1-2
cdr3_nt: TGTGCCAGCAGTGAAGCGCCCAGGGGGCTTCATGGCTACACCTTC
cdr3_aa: CASSEAPRGLHGYTF

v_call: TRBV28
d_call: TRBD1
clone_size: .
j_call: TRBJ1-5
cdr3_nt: TGTGCCAGCAGTTTTCCATCCTTACAACCGGGACAGGGAATGTCTGAGGTTAATCAGCCCCAGCATTTT
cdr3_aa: CASSFPSLQPGQGMSEVNQPQHF

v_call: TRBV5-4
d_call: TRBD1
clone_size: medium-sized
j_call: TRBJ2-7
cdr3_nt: TGTGCCAGCAGCTCCGACTGGGACAGGGACTGGGGGGGCTCCTACGAGCAGTACTTC
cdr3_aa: CASSSDWDRDWGGSYEQYF

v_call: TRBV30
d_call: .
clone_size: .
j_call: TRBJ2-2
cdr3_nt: TGTGCCTGGGGTCAGTCGAACACCGGGGAGCTGTTTTTT
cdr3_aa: CAWGQSNTGELFF

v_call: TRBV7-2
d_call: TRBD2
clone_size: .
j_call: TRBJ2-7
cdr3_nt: TGTGCCAGCAGCGCGCGTCCCCCGGGACTAGCGGGCTACGAGCAGTACTTC
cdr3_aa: CASSARPPGLAGYEQYF

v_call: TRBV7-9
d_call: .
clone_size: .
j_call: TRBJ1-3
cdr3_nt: TGTGCCAGCAGCTCCGCGGGAACTGGAAACACCATATATTTT
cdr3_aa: CASSSAGTGNTIYF

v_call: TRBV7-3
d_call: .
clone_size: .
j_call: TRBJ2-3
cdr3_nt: TGTGCCAGCAGCTTTAGGGCGGGCGGCGGCACAGATACGCAGTATTTT
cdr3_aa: CASSFRAGGGTDTQYF

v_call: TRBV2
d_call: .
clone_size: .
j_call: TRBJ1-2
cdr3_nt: TGTGCCAGCAGTGGGACAGACTATGGCTACACCTTC
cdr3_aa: CASSGTDYGYTF

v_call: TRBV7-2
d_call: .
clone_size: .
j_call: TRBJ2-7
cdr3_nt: TGTGCCAGCAGCTTAGTAGATGAGCAGTACTTC
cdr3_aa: CASSLVDEQYF

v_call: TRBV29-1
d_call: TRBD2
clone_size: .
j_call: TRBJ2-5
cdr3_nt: TGCAGCGCCCACGCAATGACTAGCGGGAGATCTAGATGGGAAGAGACCCAGTACTTC
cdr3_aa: CSAHAMTSGRSRWEETQYF

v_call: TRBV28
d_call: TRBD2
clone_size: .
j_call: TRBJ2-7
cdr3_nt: TGTGCCAGCAGAAAGGATCTAGCGGTTGGTCTCTTCCACGAGCAGTACTTC
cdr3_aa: CASRKDLAVGLFHEQYF

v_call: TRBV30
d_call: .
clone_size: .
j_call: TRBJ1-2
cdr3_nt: TGTGCCTGGAGTGTTAGATTTGACAGTCATGGCTACACCTTC
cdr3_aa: CAWSVRFDSHGYTF

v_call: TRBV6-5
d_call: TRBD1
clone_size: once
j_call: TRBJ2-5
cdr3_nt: TGTGCCAGCAGTTACTCTTCACAGGGGAGAGAGACCCAGTACTTC
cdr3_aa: CASSYSSQGRETQYF

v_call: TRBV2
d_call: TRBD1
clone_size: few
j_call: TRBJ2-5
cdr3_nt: TGTGCCAGCAGTGTAGCGGGACAGGGGGAGACCCAGTACTTC
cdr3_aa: CASSVAGQGETQYF

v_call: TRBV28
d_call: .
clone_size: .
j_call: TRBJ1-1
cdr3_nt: TGTGCCAGCAGTTTATTAATAGGGGGCACTGAAGCTTTCTTT
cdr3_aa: CASSLLIGGTEAFF

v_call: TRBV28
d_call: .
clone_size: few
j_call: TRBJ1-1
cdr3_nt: TGTGCCAGCAGAACTGGGGGCTGGAGCACTGAAGCTTTCTTT
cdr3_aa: CASRTGGWSTEAFF

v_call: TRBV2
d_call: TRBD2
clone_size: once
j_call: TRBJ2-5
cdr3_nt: TGTGCCAGCAGTTACCTAGGTGCGGGAGTTTCGGAGACCCAGTACTTC
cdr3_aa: CASSYLGAGVSETQYF

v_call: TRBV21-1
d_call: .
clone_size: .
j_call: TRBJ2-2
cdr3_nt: TGTGCCAGCAGCAAACCCTCTACCACACGGGGGGGGACCGGGGAGCTGTTTTTT
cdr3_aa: CASSKPSTTRGGTGELFF

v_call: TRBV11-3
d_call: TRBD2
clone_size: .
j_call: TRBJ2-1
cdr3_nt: TGTGCCAGCAGTCAGACGACTAGCGGTAATGAGCAGTTCTTC
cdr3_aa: CASSQTTSGNEQFF

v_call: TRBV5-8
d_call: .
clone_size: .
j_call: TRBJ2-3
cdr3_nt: TGTGCCAGCAGCCCGGGCCGGGGGGCGGGAGCCAGAGATACGCAGTATTTT
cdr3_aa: CASSPGRGAGARDTQYF

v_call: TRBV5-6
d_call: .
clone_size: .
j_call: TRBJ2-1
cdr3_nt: TGTGCCAGCAGCTTGCTGGGAGCTTGGTACAATGAGCAGTTCTTC
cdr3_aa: CASSLLGAWYNEQFF

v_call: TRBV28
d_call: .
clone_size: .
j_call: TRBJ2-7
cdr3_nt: TGTGCCAGCAGCCAAAACAGGAGACCCTACGAGCAGTACTTC
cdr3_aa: CASSQNRRPYEQYF

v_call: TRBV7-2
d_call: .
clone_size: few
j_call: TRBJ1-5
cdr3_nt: TGTGCCAGCAGCCGGGGAGGGGATCAGCCCCAGCATTTT
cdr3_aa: CASSRGGDQPQHF

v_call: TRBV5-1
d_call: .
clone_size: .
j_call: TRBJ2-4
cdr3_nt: TGCGCCAGCAGCTTAGTGGGGACTTCGAACATTCAGTACTTC
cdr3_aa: CASSLVGTSNIQYF

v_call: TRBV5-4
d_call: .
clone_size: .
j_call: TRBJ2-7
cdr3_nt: TGTGCCAGCAGCTTGGAAGGTCGGGCCTACGAGCAGTACTTC
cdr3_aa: CASSLEGRAYEQYF

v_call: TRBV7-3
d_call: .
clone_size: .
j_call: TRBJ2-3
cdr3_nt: TGTGCCAGCAGCTTACAGCGGAGAACCACAGATACGCAGTATTTT
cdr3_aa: CASSLQRRTTDTQYF

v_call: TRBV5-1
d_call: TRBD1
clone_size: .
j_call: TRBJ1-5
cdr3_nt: TGCGCCAGCAGCTTGGAGGGACAGGGGTATCAGCCCCAGCATTTT
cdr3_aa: CASSLEGQGYQPQHF

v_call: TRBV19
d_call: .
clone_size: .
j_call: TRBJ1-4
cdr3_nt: TGTGCCAGTAGTATAAGGAGAGGAGGTAATGAAAAACTGTTTTTT
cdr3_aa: CASSIRRGGNEKLFF

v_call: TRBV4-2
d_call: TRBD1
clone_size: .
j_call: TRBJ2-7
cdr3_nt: TGTGCCAGCAGCCAAGGAACCGGGACAGGGCTTTACGAGCAGTACTTC
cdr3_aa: CASSQGTGTGLYEQYF

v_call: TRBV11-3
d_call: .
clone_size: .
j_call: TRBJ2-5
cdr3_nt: TGTGCCAGCAGTTCTACAGGCCAAGAGACCCAGTACTTC
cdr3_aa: CASSSTGQETQYF

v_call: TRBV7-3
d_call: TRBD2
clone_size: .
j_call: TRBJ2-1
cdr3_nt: TGTGCCAGCAGCTTAAATGCGGGAGCCTCCTACAATGAGCAGTTCTTC
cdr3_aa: CASSLNAGASYNEQFF

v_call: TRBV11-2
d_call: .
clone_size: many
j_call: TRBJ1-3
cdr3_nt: TGTGCCAGCAGCTTAGACCCTCCCGGGGGGGACACCATATATTTT
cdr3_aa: CASSLDPPGGDTIYF

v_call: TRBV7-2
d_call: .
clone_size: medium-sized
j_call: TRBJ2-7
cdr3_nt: TGTGCCAGCAGCTCCTACTACGAGCAGTACTTC
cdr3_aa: CASSSYYEQYF

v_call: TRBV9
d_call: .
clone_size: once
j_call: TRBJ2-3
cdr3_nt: TGTGCCAGCAGCCCCTTCGGGGCAGATACGCAGTATTTT
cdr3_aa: CASSPFGADTQYF

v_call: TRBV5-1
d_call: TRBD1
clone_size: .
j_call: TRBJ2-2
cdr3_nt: TGCGCCAGCACCACTAGACAGGGGGCGACCGGGGAGCTGTTTTTT
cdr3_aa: CASTTRQGATGELFF

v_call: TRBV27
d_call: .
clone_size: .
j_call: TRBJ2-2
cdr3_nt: TGTGCCAGCAGTCCCCCGCCCAGCGCTACCGGGGAGCTGTTTTTT
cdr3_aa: CASSPPPSATGELFF

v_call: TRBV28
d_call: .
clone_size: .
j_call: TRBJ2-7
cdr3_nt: TGTGCCAGCAGTTTCAGGGCCTACGAGCAGTACTTC
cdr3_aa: CASSFRAYEQYF

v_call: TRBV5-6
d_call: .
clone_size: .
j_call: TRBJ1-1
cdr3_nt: TGTGCCAGCGAAATGGGCACCATGAACACTGAAGCTTTCTTT
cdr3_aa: CASEMGTMNTEAFF

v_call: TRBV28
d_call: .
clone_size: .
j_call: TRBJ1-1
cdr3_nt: TGTGCCGGCTGGGGGGGGGAGCGGAACACTGAAGCTTTCTTT
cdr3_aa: CAGWGGERNTEAFF

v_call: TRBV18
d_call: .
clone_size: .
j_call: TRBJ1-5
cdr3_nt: TGTGCCAGCTCGTCCCAGGGGAAAGGGCAGCCCCAGCATTTT
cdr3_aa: CASSSQGKGQPQHF

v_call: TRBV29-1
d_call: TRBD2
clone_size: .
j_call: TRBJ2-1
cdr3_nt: TGCAGCGTTAGCGGGGGCCCCGATAATGAGCAGTTCTTC
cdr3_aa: CSVSGGPDNEQFF

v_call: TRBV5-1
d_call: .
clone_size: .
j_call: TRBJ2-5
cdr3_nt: TGCGCCAGCAGCTTGGAAACAGCCCAAGAGACCCAGTACTTC
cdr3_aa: CASSLETAQETQYF

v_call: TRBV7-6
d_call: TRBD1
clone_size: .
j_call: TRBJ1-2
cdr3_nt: TGTGCCAGCAGCTTAGGGTCATGGACAGGGGTTGATGGCTACACCTTC
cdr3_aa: CASSLGSWTGVDGYTF

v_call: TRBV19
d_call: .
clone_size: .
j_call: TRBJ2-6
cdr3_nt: TGTGCCAGTACCGCCAGGGGTGGGGCCAACGTCCTGACTTTC
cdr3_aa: CASTARGGANVLTF

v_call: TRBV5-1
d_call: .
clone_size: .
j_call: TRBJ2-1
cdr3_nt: TGCGCCAGCAGCTTAAATCTAGTTAGATACAATGAGCAGTTCTTC
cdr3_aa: CASSLNLVRYNEQFF

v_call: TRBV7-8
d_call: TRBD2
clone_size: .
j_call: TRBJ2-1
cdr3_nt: TGTGCCAGCAGCGAGCGGGAGGGCCTAAGTGAGCAGTTCTTC
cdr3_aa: CASSEREGLSEQFF

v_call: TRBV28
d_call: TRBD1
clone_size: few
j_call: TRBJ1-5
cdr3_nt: TGTGCCAGCAGGCCACAGGGGAACAATCAGCCCCAGCATTTT
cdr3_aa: CASRPQGNNQPQHF

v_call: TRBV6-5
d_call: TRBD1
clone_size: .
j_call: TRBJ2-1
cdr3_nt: TGTGCCAGCAGCCTGGACAGGGGAACCTACAATGAGCAGTTCTTC
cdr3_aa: CASSLDRGTYNEQFF

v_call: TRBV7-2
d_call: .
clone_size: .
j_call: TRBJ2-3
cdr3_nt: TGTGCCAGCAGAACCTCCCTAGTTGTCACAGATACGCAGTATTTT
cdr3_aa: CASRTSLVVTDTQYF

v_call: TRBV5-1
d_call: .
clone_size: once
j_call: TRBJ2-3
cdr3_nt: TGCGCCAGCAGCTTATTGGGAGGCACAGATACGCAGTATTTT
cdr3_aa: CASSLLGGTDTQYF

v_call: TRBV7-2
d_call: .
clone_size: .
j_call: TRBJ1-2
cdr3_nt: .
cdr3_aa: CASSLADFRGYTF

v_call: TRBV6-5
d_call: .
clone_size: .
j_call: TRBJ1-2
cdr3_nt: TGTGCCAGCCGAAGACCCACGGACAGCTCTCGGGGCTACACCTTC
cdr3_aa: CASRRPTDSSRGYTF